This T cell receptor (beta chain) derives from a study of regulatory T cells in long-lasting Graves disease. There are many counts of this clonotype. Time point indicated: newly diagnosed GD, antithyroid drugs for less than 3 months. The TCR library was made from RNA that had been extracted from PBMCs in TRIzol. Relying on iRepertoire HTBI primers and Arm-PCR of CDR3 regions, the team built TCR beta libraries. TCRdb reprocessed the multiplex PCR reads via MiXCR and lists one record per CDR3 protein. The data show about 610,000 distinct CDR3 sequences, with about 15% seen just once and more than 10% held by the top ten. With V trimmed by 5 bases and J by 3 bases, 7 bases remained unmatched. The CDR3 is 15 amino acids. CDR1 is MDHEN and CDR2 is SYDVKM in the germline V gene. These same data were also listed under a study on T cells in Graves' hyperthyroidism and ophthalmopathy.

The sequence came from a man younger than 35 with Graves disease. This rearrangement joins TRBV28 to TRBJ1-2, with 9 bases that match TRBD1. The sample here was peripheral blood mononuclear cells (PBMCs), taken at new diagnosis, from a patient treated with antithyroid drugs. Written as DNA, the CDR3 is TGTGCCAGCAGTCGACCGCGACAGGGGGACTATGGCTACACCTTC. It is translated as CASSRPRQGDYGYTF.